The present entry profiles one T cell receptor beta chain with its context. As processed by the authors: Counts of nucleated cells, estimated from reference gene primer amplification, were obtained. The repertoire was sequenced with immunoSEQ multiplex PCR; TCRdb's copy has only in-frame clones and lacks some. The V and J calls and clone size were taken over from that table, and D and trimming were inferred from the DNA. The sample has about 220,000 clones, roughly 87% seen once. This entry belongs to a study of blood T cell repertoires in COVID-19. Study-wide background: Donors in the United States, Italy and Spain gave samples during acute or convalescent COVID-19. PBMCs, B-cell-depleted T cells, or T cells provided the cDNA or gDNA that made up the material.

Trimming removed 4 bases from V and 4 bases from J; junction bases left unmatched: 6. The CDR3 is 14 residues long. The germline V gene encodes CDR1 MNHEY and CDR2 SVGEGT. Sequenced input: peripheral blood. The J gene is TRBJ2-7, the V gene TRBV6-2 or TRBV6-3; the match to TRBD2 covers 8 bases. This clonotype originated in a middle-aged man with active or convalescent COVID-19. The CDR3 nucleotides read TGTGCCAGCAGTTTCGACGGGACTAGTTACGAGCAGTACTTC. Translating gives CASSFDGTSYEQYF.